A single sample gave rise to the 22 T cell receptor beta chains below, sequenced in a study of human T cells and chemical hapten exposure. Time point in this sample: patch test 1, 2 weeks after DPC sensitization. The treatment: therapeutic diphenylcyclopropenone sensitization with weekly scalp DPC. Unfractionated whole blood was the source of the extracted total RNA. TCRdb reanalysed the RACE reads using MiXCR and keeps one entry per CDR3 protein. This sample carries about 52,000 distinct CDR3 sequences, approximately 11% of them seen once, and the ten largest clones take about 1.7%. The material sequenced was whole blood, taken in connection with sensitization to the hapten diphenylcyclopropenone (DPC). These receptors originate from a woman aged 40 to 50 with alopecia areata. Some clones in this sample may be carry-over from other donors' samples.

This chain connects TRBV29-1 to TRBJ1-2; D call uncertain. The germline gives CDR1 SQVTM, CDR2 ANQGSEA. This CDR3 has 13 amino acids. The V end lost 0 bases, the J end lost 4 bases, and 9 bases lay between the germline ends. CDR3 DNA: TGCAGCGTTGAAGAGGGCCAGCGCTATGGCTACACCTTC. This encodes CSVEEGQRYGYTF.

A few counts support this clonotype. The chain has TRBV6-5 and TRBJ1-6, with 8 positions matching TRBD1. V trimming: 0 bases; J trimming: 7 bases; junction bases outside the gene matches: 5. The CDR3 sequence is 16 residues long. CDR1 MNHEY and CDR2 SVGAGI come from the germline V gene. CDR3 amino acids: CASSYSGQGDNSPLHF. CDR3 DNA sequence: TGTGCCAGCAGTTACTCTGGACAGGGAGACAATTCACCCCTCCACTTT.

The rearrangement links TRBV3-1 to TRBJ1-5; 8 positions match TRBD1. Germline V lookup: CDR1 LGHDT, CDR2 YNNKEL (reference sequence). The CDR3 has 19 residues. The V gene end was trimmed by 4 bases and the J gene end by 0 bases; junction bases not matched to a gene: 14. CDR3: CASSRSGTGHRNSNQPQHF. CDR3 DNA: TGTGCCAGCAGCCGTTCCGGGACAGGTCACCGAAATAGCAATCAGCCCCAGCATTTT.

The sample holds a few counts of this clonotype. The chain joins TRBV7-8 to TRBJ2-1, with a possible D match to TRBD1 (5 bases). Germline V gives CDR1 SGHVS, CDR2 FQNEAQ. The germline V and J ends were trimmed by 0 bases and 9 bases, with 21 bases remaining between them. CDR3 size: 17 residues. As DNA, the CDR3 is TGTGCCAGCAGCTTAGCCCCGTGGCAGGGCGGTGTGGGTGAGCAGTTCTTC. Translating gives CASSLAPWQGGVGEQFF. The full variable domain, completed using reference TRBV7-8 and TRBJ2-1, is GAGVSQSPRYKVAKRGQDVALRCDPISGHVSLFWYQQALGQGPEFLTYFQNEAQLDKSGLPSDRFFAERPEGSVSTLKIQRTQQEDSAVYLCASSLAPWQGGVGEQFFGPGTRLTVL.

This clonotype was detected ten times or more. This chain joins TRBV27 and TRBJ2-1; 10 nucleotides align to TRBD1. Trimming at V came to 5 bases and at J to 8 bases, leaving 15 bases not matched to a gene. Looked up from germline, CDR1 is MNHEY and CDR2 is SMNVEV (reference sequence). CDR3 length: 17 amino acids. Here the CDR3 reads CASSTLQTGGTFDEQFF. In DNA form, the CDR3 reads TGTGCCAGCAGTACCCTTCAGACAGGGGGCACTTTCGATGAGCAGTTCTTC.

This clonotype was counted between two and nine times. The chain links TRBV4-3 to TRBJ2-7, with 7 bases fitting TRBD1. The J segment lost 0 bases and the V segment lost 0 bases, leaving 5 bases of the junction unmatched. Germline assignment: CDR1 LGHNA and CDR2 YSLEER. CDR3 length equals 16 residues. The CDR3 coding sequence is TGCGCCAGCAGCCAAGATGCTTGGGACAGCTCCTACGAGCAGTACTTC. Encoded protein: CASSQDAWDSSYEQYF.

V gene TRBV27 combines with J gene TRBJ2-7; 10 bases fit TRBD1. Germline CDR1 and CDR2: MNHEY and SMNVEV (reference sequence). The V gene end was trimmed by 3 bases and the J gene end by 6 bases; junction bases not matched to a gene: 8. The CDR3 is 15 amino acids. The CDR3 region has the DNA TGTGCCAGCAGTTTGGAGGGACAGGGGTTTGGCGAGCAGTACTTC. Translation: CASSLEGQGFGEQYF.

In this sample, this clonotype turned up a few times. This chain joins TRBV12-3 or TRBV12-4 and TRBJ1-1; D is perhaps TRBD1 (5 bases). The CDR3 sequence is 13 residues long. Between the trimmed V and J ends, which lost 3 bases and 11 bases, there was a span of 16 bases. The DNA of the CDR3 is TGTGCCAGCAGTTTGACAGATTCCGAAGTGGCTTTCTTT. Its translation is CASSLTDSEVAFF.

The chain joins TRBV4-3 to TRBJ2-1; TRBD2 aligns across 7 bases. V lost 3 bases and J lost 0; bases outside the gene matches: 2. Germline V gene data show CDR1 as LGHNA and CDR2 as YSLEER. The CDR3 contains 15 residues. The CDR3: CASSQGGSSYNEQFF. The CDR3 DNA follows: TGCGCCAGCAGCCAGGGGGGGAGCTCCTACAATGAGCAGTTCTTC.

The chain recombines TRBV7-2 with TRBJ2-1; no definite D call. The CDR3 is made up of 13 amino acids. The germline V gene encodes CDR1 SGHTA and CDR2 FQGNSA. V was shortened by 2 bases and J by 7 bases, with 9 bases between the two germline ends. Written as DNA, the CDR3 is TGTGCCAGCAGCTTATTTGGTCTTAATGAGCAGTTCTTC. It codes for CASSLFGLNEQFF.

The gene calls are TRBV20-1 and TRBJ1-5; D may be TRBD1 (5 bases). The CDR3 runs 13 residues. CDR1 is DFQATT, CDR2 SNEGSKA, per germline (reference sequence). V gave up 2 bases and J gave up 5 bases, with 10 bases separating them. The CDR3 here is CSARRQLDQPQHF. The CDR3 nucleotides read TGCAGTGCTAGAAGACAGCTCGATCAGCCCCAGCATTTT.

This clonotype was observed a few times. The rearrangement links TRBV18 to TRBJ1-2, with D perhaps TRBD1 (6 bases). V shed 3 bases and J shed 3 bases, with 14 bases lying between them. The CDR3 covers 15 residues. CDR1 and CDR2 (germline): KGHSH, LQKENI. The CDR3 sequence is CASSPAGQPDYGYTF. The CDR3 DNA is TGTGCCAGCTCACCCGCCGGACAGCCCGACTATGGCTACACCTTC.

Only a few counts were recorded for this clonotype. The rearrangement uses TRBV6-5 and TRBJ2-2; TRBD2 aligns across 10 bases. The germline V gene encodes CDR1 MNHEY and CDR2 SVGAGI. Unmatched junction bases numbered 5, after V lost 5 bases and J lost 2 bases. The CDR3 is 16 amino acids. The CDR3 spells CASSRTSGANTGELFF. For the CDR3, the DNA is TGTGCCAGCAGTAGGACTAGCGGAGCAAACACCGGGGAGCTGTTTTTT.

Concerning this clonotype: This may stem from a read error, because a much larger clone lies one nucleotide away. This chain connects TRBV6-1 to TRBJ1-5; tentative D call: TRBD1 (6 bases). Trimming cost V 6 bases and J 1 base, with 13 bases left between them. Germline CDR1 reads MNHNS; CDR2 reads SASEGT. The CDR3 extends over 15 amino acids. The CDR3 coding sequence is TGTGCCAGCAGCCCCAGGGGTACCAGCAATCAGCCCCAGCATTTT. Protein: CASSPRGTSNQPQHF.

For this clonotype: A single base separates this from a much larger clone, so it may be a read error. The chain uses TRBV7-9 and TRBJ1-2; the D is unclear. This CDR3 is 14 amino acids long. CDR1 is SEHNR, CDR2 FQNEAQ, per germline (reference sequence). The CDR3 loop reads CAGSLAEPNYGYTF. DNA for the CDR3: TGTGCCGGCAGCTTAGCCGAGCCTAACTATGGCTACACCTTC.

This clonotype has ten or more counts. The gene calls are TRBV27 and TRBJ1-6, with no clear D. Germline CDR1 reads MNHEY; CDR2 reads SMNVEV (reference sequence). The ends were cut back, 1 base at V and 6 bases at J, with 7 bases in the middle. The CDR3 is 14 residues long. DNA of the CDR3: TGTGCCAGCAGTTTATTCGGCGGTAATTCACCCCTCCACTTT. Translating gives CASSLFGGNSPLHF.

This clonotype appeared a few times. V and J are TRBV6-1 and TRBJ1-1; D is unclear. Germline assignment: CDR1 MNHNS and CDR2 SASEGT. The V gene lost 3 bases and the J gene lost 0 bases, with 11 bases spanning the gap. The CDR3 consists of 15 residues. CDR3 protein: CASSEGRPMNTEAFF. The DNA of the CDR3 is TGTGCCAGCAGTGAGGGCCGACCCATGAACACTGAAGCTTTCTTT.

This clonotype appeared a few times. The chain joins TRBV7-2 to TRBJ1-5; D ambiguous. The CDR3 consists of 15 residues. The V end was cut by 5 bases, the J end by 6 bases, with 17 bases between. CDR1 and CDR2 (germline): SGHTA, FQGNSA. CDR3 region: CASSPVGGRTQPQHF. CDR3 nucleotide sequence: TGTGCCAGCAGCCCCGTGGGAGGGCGGACTCAGCCCCAGCATTTT.

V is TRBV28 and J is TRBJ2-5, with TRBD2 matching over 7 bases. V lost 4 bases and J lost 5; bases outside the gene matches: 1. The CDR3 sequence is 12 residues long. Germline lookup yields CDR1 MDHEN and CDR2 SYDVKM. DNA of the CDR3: TGTGCCAGCAGTTGGGGGGGTGAGACCCAGTACTTC. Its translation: CASSWGGETQYF.

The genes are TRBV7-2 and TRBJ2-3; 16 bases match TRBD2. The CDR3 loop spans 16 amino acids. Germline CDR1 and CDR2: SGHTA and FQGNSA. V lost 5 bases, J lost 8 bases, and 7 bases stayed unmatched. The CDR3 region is CTSSEGLAGGEGTQYF. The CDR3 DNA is TGTACCAGCAGCGAGGGACTAGCGGGAGGGGAGGGTACGCAGTATTTT.

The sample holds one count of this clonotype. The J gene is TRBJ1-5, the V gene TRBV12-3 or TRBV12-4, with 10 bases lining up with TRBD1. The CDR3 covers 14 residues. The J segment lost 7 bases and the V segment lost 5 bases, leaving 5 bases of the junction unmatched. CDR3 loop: CASSHRTGGQPQHF. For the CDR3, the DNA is TGTGCCAGCAGTCATCGGACAGGGGGACAGCCCCAGCATTTT.

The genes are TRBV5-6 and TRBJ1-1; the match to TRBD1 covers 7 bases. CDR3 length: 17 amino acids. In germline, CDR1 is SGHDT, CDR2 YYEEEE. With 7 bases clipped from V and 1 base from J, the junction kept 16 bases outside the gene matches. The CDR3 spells CASHYWGRQGGNTEAFF. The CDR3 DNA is TGTGCCAGCCACTATTGGGGGAGACAGGGAGGGAACACTGAAGCTTTCTTT.